Listed here is a single TCR beta chain. The sample comes from a study of control samples from healthy donors and cancer patients. The repertoire was sequenced with immunoSEQ multiplex PCR; TCRdb's copy has only in-frame clones and lacks some. The table lists 70,000 to 75,000 clones, 94% of them singletons. Sequencing used blood. The receptor was isolated from a woman aged 30 to 39 in good health.

The CDR3 DNA sequence: TGTGCCAGCAGCTCGCTAGCGCTGGGCACAGATACGCAGTATTTT. Its protein is CASSSLALGTDTQYF. V usage is TRBV7-6 and J usage is TRBJ2-3, with TRBD2 as a possible D gene (6 bases). CDR1 and CDR2 (germline): SGHVS, FNYEAQ. V was shortened by 4 bases and J by 1 base, with 12 bases between the two germline ends. The CDR3 is 15 amino acids.